Presented here are 25 T cell receptor beta chains from one specimen sequenced in a study of neurological immune-mediated disorders. TCRdb ran MiXCR on the 5' RACE reads and lists one entry per CDR3 protein. Of more than 70,000 distinct CDR3 sequences in the sample, approximately 10% were seen once. Material: PBMCs. The receptors were sampled from a middle-aged man in good health.

This clonotype was recorded at least ten times. This chain joins TRBV5-1 and TRBJ2-3; the D gene is possibly TRBD1 (6 bases). CDR3 length: 15 residues. V lost 0 bases and J lost 3, with 11 bases in between. From germline, CDR1 is SGHRS and CDR2 YFSETQ. The CDR3: CASSLAGAGTDTQYF. The CDR3 DNA reads TGCGCCAGCAGCTTGGCAGGGGCTGGTACAGATACGCAGTATTTT.

This clonotype was seen at least ten times. The chain has TRBV5-1 and TRBJ2-1; D gene unclear. Germline assignment: CDR1 SGHRS and CDR2 YFSETQ. The CDR3 runs to 14 residues. V lost 2 bases to trimming and J lost 1 base, with 7 bases between them. Here the CDR3 DNA reads TGCGCCAGCAGCTTCGAAACTTCCTACAATGAGCAGTTCTTC. This sequence encodes CASSFETSYNEQFF.

This clonotype was detected many times. The chain carries TRBV5-1 and TRBJ2-2; a weak D match, TRBD1 (6 bases). The germline gives CDR1 SGHRS, CDR2 YFSETQ. V was clipped by 4 bases and J by 0 bases, with 13 bases between them. The CDR3 length is 16 residues. CDR3 loop: CASSADRGANTGELFF. The CDR3 nucleotides are TGCGCCAGCAGCGCGGACAGAGGAGCGAACACCGGGGAGCTGTTTTTT.

This clonotype showed up many times. The CDR3 nucleotides are TGCAGTGCTAGAGAGTTGTACCAAGAGACCCAGTACTTC. This translates into CSARELYQETQYF. The rearrangement links TRBV20-1 to TRBJ2-5; D is unclear. Per the germline V gene, CDR1 is DFQATT and CDR2 is SNEGSKA (reference sequence). The CDR3 runs 13 residues. The ends were cut back, 0 bases at V and 0 bases at J, with 5 bases in the middle.

This clonotype was observed at least ten times. The rearrangement uses TRBV6-5 and TRBJ2-7, with 7 bases identical to TRBD1. The CDR3 has 15 amino acids. V was pared by 6 bases and J by 1 base, with 9 bases of the junction left unmatched. The V gene's germline CDR1 is MNHEY and CDR2 SVGAGI. The CDR3, as DNA: TGTGCCAGCAGACCCGACAGGGCTAATTCCTACGAGCAGTACTTC. Translation gives CASRPDRANSYEQYF.

Concerning this clonotype itself: Being one base from a much bigger clone, this may be a read error. The V and J genes are TRBV7-7 and TRBJ2-1; 8 bases align to TRBD1. Germline CDR1 is SSHAT and CDR2 is FNYEAQ (reference sequence). The ends lost 5 bases at V and 8 bases at J; junction bases unmatched: 11. The CDR3 loop spans 15 amino acids. CDR3 sequence reads: CASSLTGTGSYEQFF. The CDR3 DNA sequence: TGTGCCAGCAGCCTTACCGGGACAGGATCATATGAGCAGTTCTTC.

V and J are TRBV20-1 and TRBJ2-7, with D possibly matching TRBD1 (6 bases). CDR3 length: 15 residues. CDR1 DFQATT and CDR2 SNEGSKA come from the germline V gene (reference sequence). Trimming cost V 0 bases and J 9 bases, with 21 bases left between them. The CDR3 bases are TGCAGTGCTAGAGACGCTAGGGGGAGTCTCGAAGGGCAGTACTTC. Its translation is CSARDARGSLEGQYF.

In its sample, this clonotype was seen many times. The rearrangement uses TRBV28 and TRBJ2-7; D gene ambiguous. Germline V gene data show CDR1 as MDHEN and CDR2 as SYDVKM. The CDR3 extends over 16 amino acids. V gave up 6 bases and J gave up 3 bases, with 21 bases separating them. CDR3 nucleotides: TGTGCCAGCAGACCCGGGCCAAGCATAGAGGACTACGAGCAGTACTTC. This sequence encodes CASRPGPSIEDYEQYF.

In its sample, this clonotype was seen many times. This sequence joins TRBV20-1 and TRBJ2-7; D is unresolved. The CDR3 length is 14 residues. V lost 1 base, J lost 6 bases, and 16 bases lay in between. CDR1 and CDR2 (germline): DFQATT, SNEGSKA (reference sequence). DNA for the CDR3: TGCAGTGCTAGAGGCGTCGAGACTCCCAGCGAGCAGTACTTC. Translation: CSARGVETPSEQYF.

This clonotype appeared many times. The J gene is TRBJ2-1, the V gene TRBV20-1; 14 positions match TRBD2. This CDR3 comprises 14 residues. The germline V gene has CDR1 DFQATT and CDR2 SNEGSKA (reference sequence). V lost 6 bases, J lost 6 bases, and 4 bases stayed unmatched. CDR3 coding DNA: TGCAGTGCCGGGGGGACTAGCGGGGGCAATGAGCAGTTCTTC. It translates to CSAGGTSGGNEQFF.

In its sample, this clonotype was seen once. The J gene is TRBJ2-7, the V gene TRBV4-1; the D call may be TRBD1 or TRBD2 (5 bases each). The CDR3 runs 15 residues. From germline, CDR1 is MGHRA and CDR2 YSYEKL. Trimming cost V 4 bases and J 7 bases, with 20 bases left between them. The CDR3: CASSPGTVGLGEQYF. Here the CDR3 DNA reads TGCGCCAGCAGCCCAGGGACCGTGGGCCTAGGTGAGCAGTACTTC.

This clonotype was detected ten times or more. The chain carries TRBV29-1 and TRBJ1-2; D is possibly TRBD1 (6 bases). Trimming removed 1 base at V and 0 bases at J, with 15 bases between. The CDR3 runs 16 residues. Germline CDR1 and CDR2: SQVTM and ANQGSEA. CDR3 sequence (DNA): TGCAGCGTTGAAGTAGCCTCGGACAGTTCTAACTATGGCTACACCTTC. It specifies CSVEVASDSSNYGYTF.

This clonotype was seen ten or more times. The V gene is TRBV10-3, the J gene TRBJ2-2; the match to TRBD1 covers 10 bases. The germline CDR1 and CDR2 sequences are ENHRY and SYGVKD. J was trimmed by 5 bases and V by 7 bases; bases with no gene match: 7. The CDR3 spans 15 residues. In DNA form, the CDR3 reads TGTGCCATCAAACCGGGACAGGGGAAAACCGGGGAGCTGTTTTTT. Residues: CAIKPGQGKTGELFF.

This clonotype was seen many times. The rearrangement uses TRBV6-1 and TRBJ2-1; tentatively, D is TRBD1 (6 bases). The CDR3 runs 14 residues. Germline V lookup: CDR1 MNHNS, CDR2 SASEGT. V gave up 7 bases and J gave up 4 bases, with 14 bases separating them. CDR3 in DNA: TGTGCCAGCACACCCTGGACAGCTTACAATGAGCAGTTCTTC. It translates to CASTPWTAYNEQFF.

This clonotype showed up many times. The V and J genes are TRBV6-6 and TRBJ1-6, with D possibly TRBD1 on 6 matching bases. The CDR3 is made up of 12 amino acids. Per the germline V gene, CDR1 is MNHNY and CDR2 is SVGAGI (reference sequence). V was trimmed by 6 bases and J by 14 bases, leaving 14 bases between them. CDR3 DNA sequence: TGTGCCAGCAGGACGGGGGGCCCGGCCCTCCACTTT. This gives the protein CASRTGGPALHF.

This clonotype was recorded at least ten times. The V call is TRBV6-5, the J call TRBJ2-5; tentatively, D is TRBD1 (5 bases). The CDR3 is 20 residues long. The V and J ends lost 0 bases and 2 bases respectively, with 25 bases between them. Germline CDR1 reads MNHEY; CDR2 reads SVGAGI. CDR3 sequence reads: CASSYSPVRRTTDLQETQYF. CDR3 bases: TGTGCCAGCAGTTACTCCCCAGTACGACGGACAACTGATCTACAAGAGACCCAGTACTTC.

This clonotype was detected ten times or more. The V and J genes are TRBV4-2 and TRBJ2-3; perhaps TRBD2 as D (6 bases). The V and J ends lost 4 bases and 9 bases respectively, with 20 bases between them. Germline V gene data show CDR1 as LGHNA and CDR2 as YNFKEQ. The CDR3 length is 15 residues. The CDR3 protein is CASSRGRDPLMTQYF. The CDR3 DNA reads as TGTGCCAGCAGCCGAGGGCGGGACCCACTGATGACGCAGTATTTT.

The sample holds many counts of this clonotype. The chain has TRBV7-2 and TRBJ2-1; TRBD1 agrees at 7 bases. The CDR3 is 16 amino acids. The germline V gene has CDR1 SGHTA and CDR2 FQGNSA. The V segment lost 1 base and the J segment 7 bases; nucleotides outside the gene matches: 10. The chain's CDR3 is CASSLETTGYWNEQFF. Here the CDR3 DNA reads TGTGCCAGCAGCTTAGAGACGACAGGGTACTGGAATGAGCAGTTCTTC.

This clonotype has at least ten counts. CDR3: CASSIGVGKNIQYF. Written as DNA, the CDR3 is TGTGCCAGCAGCATAGGGGTGGGCAAAAACATTCAGTACTTC. The chain recombines TRBV28 with TRBJ2-4; a possible D gene is TRBD1 (5 bases). Trimming removed 6 bases from V and 3 bases from J, with 12 bases in between. The CDR3 is made up of 14 amino acids. The germline CDR1 and CDR2 sequences are MDHEN and SYDVKM.

A few counts support this clonotype. This may arise from a read error, as a much more abundant clone is one base away. This chain connects TRBV28 to TRBJ1-1, with 8 bases matching TRBD1. The CDR3 runs 13 residues. Germline CDR1 and CDR2: MDHEN and SYDVKM. Trimming removed 8 bases from V and 0 bases from J; junction bases left unmatched: 2. The CDR3 is CASGTGLNTEAFF. CDR3 nucleotide sequence: TGTGCCAGCGGGACAGGATTGAACACTGAAGCTTTCTTT.

This clonotype has a count of ten or more. This chain joins TRBV5-1 and TRBJ1-6; D not certain. Germline CDR1 and CDR2: SGHRS and YFSETQ. The V and J ends lost 1 base and 5 bases respectively, with 7 bases between them. This CDR3 comprises 14 residues. CDR3 region: CASSLRQNNSPLHF. The DNA for the CDR3 is TGCGCCAGCAGCTTGAGACAAAATAATTCACCCCTCCACTTT.

This clonotype was recorded at least ten times. V gene TRBV29-1 combines with J gene TRBJ2-7; a weak D match, TRBD1 (8 bases). The CDR3 runs 15 residues. Trimming took off 3 bases at V and 1 base at J, with 16 bases between the two ends. Germline V CDR1 and CDR2: SQVTM, ANQGSEA. In DNA, the CDR3 is TGCAGCGTTGAGAAGGACAGGGAGGGGTCCTACGAGCAGTACTTC. Protein product: CSVEKDREGSYEQYF.

This clonotype was recorded once. With a much larger clone just one base away, this may be a read error. This chain uses TRBV12-3 or TRBV12-4 with TRBJ1-4, with D unresolved. CDR3 length: 13 amino acids. With 0 bases removed from V and 8 bases from J, the gap between germline ends came to 7 bases. CDR3 residues: CASSLAVAEKLFF. In nucleotides, the CDR3 is TGTGCCAGCAGTTTAGCGGTTGCGGAAAAACTGTTTTTT.

This clonotype came up many times. J is TRBJ2-2 and V is TRBV20-1; D gene ambiguous. The V end was cut by 6 bases, the J end by 2 bases, with 13 bases between. Germline V gene lookup returns CDR1 DFQATT and CDR2 SNEGSKA (reference sequence). The CDR3 is 14 amino acids. The CDR3 here is CSALTFLNTGELFF. In DNA, the CDR3 is TGCAGTGCCCTTACATTCCTAAACACCGGGGAGCTGTTTTTT.

This clonotype was counted many times. The CDR3 DNA reads as TGTGCCAGCAGCTCCTTAGGGGGCTCCAGCTCCTACGAGCAGTACTTC. Its protein is CASSSLGGSSSYEQYF. The genes are TRBV7-2 and TRBJ2-7; 7 bases agree with TRBD1. The CDR3 spans 16 residues. Germline CDR1 reads SGHTA; CDR2 reads FQGNSA. The V and J ends lost 4 bases and 0 bases, in that order; junction bases with no gene match: 9.